This T cell receptor (beta chain) was sequenced for a study of blood T cell repertoires in COVID-19. Between the trimmed V and J ends, which lost 1 base and 6 bases, there was a span of 10 bases. CDR3 length: 14 amino acids. Germline V gene lookup returns CDR1 SGHTA and CDR2 FQGTGA. TCRdb's copy holds only in-frame clones and misses some; the assay was immunoSEQ multiplex PCR. This sample has some 240,000 clones, with roughly 80% found just once. Sample: peripheral blood. The sequence came from a woman between 65 and 79 years old with COVID-19, enrolled during active disease. The gene calls are TRBV7-3 and TRBJ2-1, with D perhaps matching TRBD2 (6 bases). The chain's CDR3 is CASSLMASANEQFF. CDR3 DNA sequence: TGTGCCAGCAGCTTAATGGCTAGCGCCAATGAGCAGTTCTTC.